This is a list of T cell receptor beta chains from one sample in a study of blood T cell repertoires in COVID-19. Sequencing used immunoSEQ multiplex PCR; TCRdb keeps in-frame clones, though not all of them. The data hold more than 95,000 clones, with roughly nine tenths observed a single time. Sequencing was carried out using peripheral blood. The source is a human donor with active COVID-19. The donor label of this sample is uncertain. Each CDR3 is given with its conserved first and last residue. D genes are given only for firm matches. The size field is filled for only some rows; it gives once, few, many or a size class.

j_gene: TRBJ1-5
v_gene: TRBV25-1
d_gene: NA
abundance: NA
CDR3aa: CASSDGGGSNQPQHF
CDR3nt: TGTGCCAGCAGTGACGGTGGCGGTAGCAATCAGCCCCAGCATTTT

j_gene: TRBJ1-6
v_gene: TRBV4-3
d_gene: TRBD1
abundance: NA
CDR3aa: CASSHQRDRASPLHF
CDR3nt: TGCGCCAGCAGCCACCAAAGGGACAGGGCTTCACCCCTCCACTTT

j_gene: TRBJ1-6
v_gene: TRBV19
d_gene: NA
abundance: NA
CDR3aa: CASSIGAYSPLHF
CDR3nt: TGTGCCAGTAGTATAGGGGCTTATTCACCCCTCCACTTT

j_gene: TRBJ2-3
v_gene: TRBV4-3
d_gene: NA
abundance: NA
CDR3aa: CASSQERSASSTDTQYF
CDR3nt: TGCGCCAGCAGCCAAGAACGGTCAGCGTCTAGCACAGATACGCAGTATTTT

j_gene: TRBJ1-2
v_gene: TRBV3-1/TRBV3-2
d_gene: NA
abundance: NA
CDR3aa: CASSPGQGANYGYTF
CDR3nt: TGTGCCAGCAGCCCGGGACAAGGAGCTAACTATGGCTACACCTTC

j_gene: TRBJ1-4
v_gene: TRBV4-1
d_gene: TRBD1
abundance: NA
CDR3aa: CASSQGRQGGEKLFF
CDR3nt: TGCGCCAGCAGCCAAGGCCGACAGGGCGGCGAAAAACTGTTTTTT

j_gene: TRBJ1-5
v_gene: TRBV5-6
d_gene: NA
abundance: NA
CDR3aa: CASSLVAGNQPQHF
CDR3nt: TGTGCCAGCAGCTTGGTGGCAGGTAATCAGCCCCAGCATTTT

j_gene: TRBJ2-1
v_gene: TRBV6-5
d_gene: TRBD1
abundance: once
CDR3aa: CASRGTGGNNEQFF
CDR3nt: TGTGCCAGCAGGGGGACAGGGGGGAACAATGAGCAGTTCTTC

j_gene: TRBJ2-1
v_gene: TRBV9
d_gene: TRBD2
abundance: NA
CDR3aa: CASSPSGLAGVRQDEQFF
CDR3nt: TGTGCCAGCAGCCCATCCGGACTAGCGGGGGTGAGGCAGGATGAGCAGTTCTTC

j_gene: TRBJ1-2
v_gene: TRBV6-5
d_gene: TRBD1
abundance: once
CDR3aa: CASRSWTGDGYTF
CDR3nt: TGTGCCAGCAGAAGTTGGACAGGGGACGGCTACACCTTC

j_gene: TRBJ1-1
v_gene: TRBV29-1
d_gene: NA
abundance: NA
CDR3aa: CSAWPVPPPNTEAFF
CDR3nt: TGCAGCGCTTGGCCTGTCCCCCCACCGAACACTGAAGCTTTCTTT

j_gene: TRBJ1-1
v_gene: TRBV19
d_gene: NA
abundance: NA
CDR3aa: CASSFQGLNTEAFF
CDR3nt: TGTGCCAGTAGTTTTCAGGGGCTGAACACTGAAGCTTTCTTT

j_gene: TRBJ2-5
v_gene: TRBV7-3
d_gene: TRBD2
abundance: NA
CDR3aa: CASSLNGGALETQYF
CDR3nt: TGTGCCAGCAGCTTAAACGGGGGGGCATTAGAGACCCAGTACTTC

j_gene: TRBJ1-2
v_gene: TRBV4-1
d_gene: NA
abundance: NA
CDR3aa: CASSQDQVGYTF
CDR3nt: TGCGCCAGCAGCCAAGATCAGGTCGGCTACACCTTC

j_gene: TRBJ1-5
v_gene: TRBV11-2
d_gene: TRBD1
abundance: NA
CDR3aa: CASSLDGQGVYQPQHF
CDR3nt: TGTGCCAGCAGCTTAGACGGACAGGGGGTTTATCAGCCCCAGCATTTT

j_gene: TRBJ2-7
v_gene: TRBV7-2
d_gene: TRBD2
abundance: NA
CDR3aa: CASSLGGGGFDEQYF
CDR3nt: TGTGCCAGCAGCTTAGGGGGCGGGGGTTTCGACGAGCAGTACTTC

j_gene: TRBJ2-7
v_gene: TRBV7-2
d_gene: TRBD1
abundance: NA
CDR3aa: CASSHMGGTGDYEQYF
CDR3nt: TGTGCCAGCAGCCACATGGGGGGGACAGGGGACTACGAGCAGTACTTC

j_gene: TRBJ2-6
v_gene: TRBV25-1
d_gene: TRBD1
abundance: NA
CDR3aa: CAGGQVVLPGANVLTF
CDR3nt: TGTGCCGGAGGACAGGTGGTACTACCTGGGGCCAACGTCCTGACTTTC

j_gene: TRBJ1-5
v_gene: TRBV7-2
d_gene: TRBD1
abundance: NA
CDR3aa: CASSPTGGNQPQHF
CDR3nt: TGTGCCAGCAGCCCGACAGGGGGCAATCAGCCCCAGCATTTT

j_gene: TRBJ2-1
v_gene: TRBV12-3/TRBV12-4
d_gene: NA
abundance: NA
CDR3aa: CASSMGQLNEQFF
CDR3nt: TGTGCCAGCAGTATGGGACAACTTAATGAGCAGTTCTTC

j_gene: TRBJ1-4
v_gene: TRBV6-6
d_gene: NA
abundance: NA
CDR3aa: CASSSFGATNEKLFF
CDR3nt: TGTGCCAGCAGTTCCTTCGGGGCAACTAATGAAAAACTGTTTTTT

j_gene: TRBJ2-3
v_gene: TRBV27
d_gene: TRBD1
abundance: NA
CDR3aa: CASSGTESSTDTQYF
CDR3nt: TGTGCCAGCAGTGGGACAGAATCTAGCACAGATACGCAGTATTTT

j_gene: TRBJ2-5
v_gene: TRBV7-2
d_gene: TRBD2
abundance: NA
CDR3aa: CASSLHGLADQETQYF
CDR3nt: TGTGCCAGCAGCTTACACGGACTAGCAGACCAAGAGACCCAGTACTTC

j_gene: TRBJ1-1
v_gene: TRBV10-3
d_gene: NA
abundance: NA
CDR3aa: CAISDTGKKLHAEAFF
CDR3nt: TGTGCCATCAGCGATACAGGGAAGAAGCTCCACGCTGAAGCTTTCTTT

j_gene: TRBJ2-1
v_gene: TRBV6-5
d_gene: TRBD2
abundance: NA
CDR3aa: CASTPSGGAFKQFF
CDR3nt: TGTGCCAGCACTCCTAGCGGGGGGGCATTTAAGCAGTTCTTC

j_gene: TRBJ2-1
v_gene: TRBV6-2/TRBV6-3
d_gene: TRBD2
abundance: NA
CDR3aa: CASSFSTSGVGYNEQFF
CDR3nt: TGTGCCAGCAGTTTCAGTACTAGCGGGGTCGGTTACAATGAGCAGTTCTTC

j_gene: TRBJ2-3
v_gene: TRBV7-2
d_gene: TRBD2
abundance: NA
CDR3aa: CATGGFVDTQYF
CDR3nt: TGTGCCACGGGGGGGTTCGTAGATACGCAGTATTTT

j_gene: TRBJ2-5
v_gene: TRBV6-5
d_gene: NA
abundance: NA
CDR3aa: CALRGWETQYF
CDR3nt: TGTGCCCTCAGGGGATGGGAGACCCAGTACTTC

j_gene: TRBJ1-2
v_gene: TRBV7-9
d_gene: TRBD1
abundance: NA
CDR3aa: CASSPGGPLYGYTF
CDR3nt: TGTGCCAGCAGCCCAGGGGGACCCCTATATGGCTACACCTTC

j_gene: TRBJ2-3
v_gene: TRBV14
d_gene: NA
abundance: NA
CDR3aa: CASSQDEGFEKTQYF
CDR3nt: TGTGCCAGCAGCCAAGATGAGGGTTTCGAGAAAACGCAGTATTTT

j_gene: TRBJ2-3
v_gene: TRBV6-2/TRBV6-3
d_gene: NA
abundance: NA
CDR3aa: CASSPFGTTGTDTQYF
CDR3nt: TGTGCCAGCAGCCCTTTCGGGACAACCGGCACAGATACGCAGTATTTT

j_gene: TRBJ2-3
v_gene: TRBV11-3
d_gene: NA
abundance: NA
CDR3aa: CASRLRFTGSTDTQYF
CDR3nt: TGTGCCAGCAGACTCCGTTTCACAGGTAGCACAGATACGCAGTATTTT

j_gene: TRBJ2-3
v_gene: TRBV28
d_gene: TRBD2
abundance: NA
CDR3aa: CASSLTAGVTDTQYF
CDR3nt: TGTGCCAGCAGTTTAACAGCGGGGGTCACAGATACGCAGTATTTT

j_gene: TRBJ2-1
v_gene: TRBV4-3
d_gene: TRBD1
abundance: NA
CDR3aa: CASSQDGTGLLPYNEQFF
CDR3nt: TGCGCCAGCAGCCAAGATGGGACAGGGCTCCTTCCTTACAATGAGCAGTTCTTC

j_gene: TRBJ1-1
v_gene: TRBV4-3
d_gene: TRBD1
abundance: NA
CDR3aa: CASSLLRDRGTEAFF
CDR3nt: TGCGCCAGCAGCCTCCTCCGGGACAGGGGGACTGAAGCTTTCTTT

j_gene: TRBJ2-5
v_gene: TRBV6-5
d_gene: NA
abundance: NA
CDR3aa: CATSSGTRTLETQYF
CDR3nt: TGTGCCACCAGTTCCGGGACACGGACTTTGGAGACCCAGTACTTC

j_gene: TRBJ2-2
v_gene: TRBV13
d_gene: NA
abundance: NA
CDR3aa: CASSLRPGGTGELFF
CDR3nt: TGTGCCAGCAGCTTACGACCCGGCGGGACCGGGGAGCTGTTTTTT

j_gene: TRBJ2-1
v_gene: TRBV4-3
d_gene: TRBD2
abundance: NA
CDR3aa: CASSQGRERGGAEQFF
CDR3nt: TGCGCCAGCAGCCAAGGGAGGGAGCGGGGGGGCGCTGAGCAGTTCTTC

j_gene: TRBJ1-4
v_gene: TRBV15
d_gene: TRBD1
abundance: NA
CDR3aa: CATSGRTGNEKLFF
CDR3nt: TGTGCCACCAGCGGGCGGACAGGGAATGAAAAACTGTTTTTT

j_gene: TRBJ1-1
v_gene: TRBV11-2
d_gene: NA
abundance: NA
CDR3aa: CASSRGDTEAFF
CDR3nt: TGTGCCAGCAGCCGTGGAGACACTGAAGCTTTCTTT

j_gene: TRBJ2-1
v_gene: TRBV7-6
d_gene: TRBD1
abundance: few
CDR3aa: CASSPTGTGHNEQFF
CDR3nt: TGTGCCAGCAGCCCGACCGGGACAGGTCACAATGAGCAGTTCTTC

j_gene: TRBJ2-3
v_gene: TRBV12-5
d_gene: NA
abundance: NA
CDR3aa: CASGFQGTTDTQYF
CDR3nt: TGTGCTAGTGGTTTCCAGGGTACGACAGATACGCAGTATTTT